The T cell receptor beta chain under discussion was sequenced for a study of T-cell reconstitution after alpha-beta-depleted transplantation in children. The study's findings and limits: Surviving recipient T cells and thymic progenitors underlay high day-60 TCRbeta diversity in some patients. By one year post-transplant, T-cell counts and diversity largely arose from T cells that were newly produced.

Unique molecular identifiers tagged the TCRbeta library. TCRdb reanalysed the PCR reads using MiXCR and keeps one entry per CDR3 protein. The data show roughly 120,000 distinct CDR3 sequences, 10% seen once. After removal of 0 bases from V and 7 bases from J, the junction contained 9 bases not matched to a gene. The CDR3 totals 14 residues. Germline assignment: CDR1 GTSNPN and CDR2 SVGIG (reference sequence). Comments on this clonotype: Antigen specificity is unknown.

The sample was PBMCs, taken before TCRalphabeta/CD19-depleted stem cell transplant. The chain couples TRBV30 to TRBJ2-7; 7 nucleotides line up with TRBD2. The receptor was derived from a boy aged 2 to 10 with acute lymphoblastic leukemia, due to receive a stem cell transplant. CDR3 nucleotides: TGTGCCTGGAGTGTATCAGCGGGGCGCCGGGAGCAGTACTTC. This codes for CAWSVSAGRREQYF. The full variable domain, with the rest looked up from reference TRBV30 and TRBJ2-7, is SQTIHQWPATLVQPVGSPLSLECTVEGTSNPNLYWYRQAAGRGLQLLFYSVGIGQISSEVPQNLSASRPQDRQFILSSKKLLLSDSGFYLCAWSVSAGRREQYFGPGTRLTVT.